The 32 T cell receptor beta chains below come from one sample, sequenced in a study of CD8 T cells in Susac syndrome. Reverse transcription of about 0.45 to 1 ug RNA used random hexamers. TCRdb itself ran the immunoSEQ multiplex PCR reads through MiXCR, one entry per CDR3 protein. The sample lists more than 95,000 distinct CDR3 sequences, about 94% occurring once. The specimen sequenced was CD4+ T cells from PBMCs. The receptors shown here come from a human donor in good health.

In its sample, this clonotype was seen a few times. This rearrangement joins TRBV2 to TRBJ2-7; D gene ambiguous. Trimming took off 6 bases at V and 1 base at J, with 4 bases between the two ends. The CDR3 loop spans 11 amino acids. Per the germline V gene, CDR1 is SNHLY and CDR2 is FYNNEI. The CDR3 nucleotides read TGTGCCAGCAGGAATTCCTACGAGCAGTACTTC. Protein sequence: CASRNSYEQYF.

The V gene is TRBV27, the J gene TRBJ2-7; D gene ambiguous. From germline, CDR1 is MNHEY and CDR2 SMNVEV (reference sequence). The CDR3 contains 11 residues. The V gene lost 3 bases and the J gene lost 11 bases, with 11 bases spanning the gap. As DNA, the CDR3 is TGTGCCAGCAGTTTTCGAGGAGACGAGTACTTC. Residues: CASSFRGDEYF.

The rearrangement uses TRBV5-1 and TRBJ2-5; a possible D gene is TRBD2 (5 bases). Looked up from germline, CDR1 is SGHRS and CDR2 is YFSETQ. The V and J ends lost 1 base and 0 bases respectively, with 10 bases between them. This CDR3 comprises 15 residues. CDR3 in amino acids: CASSLLSGNQETQYF. The DNA for the CDR3 is TGCGCCAGCAGCTTGTTATCGGGAAACCAAGAGACCCAGTACTTC.

V is TRBV6-2 or TRBV6-3 and J is TRBJ1-1; 9 bases match TRBD1. Germline V gives CDR1 MNHEY, CDR2 SVGEGT. The CDR3 loop spans 16 amino acids. The junction had 10 bases not matched to a gene; V was cut back by 7 bases and J by 1 base. CDR3 DNA sequence: TGTGCCAGCAACTTAGCGGGACAGGGTGGGAACACTGAAGCTTTCTTT. Residues: CASNLAGQGGNTEAFF.

The chain has TRBV19 and TRBJ1-2, with TRBD1 matching over 7 bases. In germline, CDR1 is LNHDA, CDR2 SQIVND (reference sequence). Losses at the gene ends were 3 bases for V and 3 bases for J; bases not matched to a gene: 1. The CDR3 runs 13 residues. This CDR3 reads CASSIGTDYGYTF. The DNA of the CDR3 is TGTGCCAGTAGTATTGGGACAGACTATGGCTACACCTTC.

This clonotype showed up just once. The gene calls are TRBV5-4 and TRBJ2-1; a weak D match, TRBD1 (6 bases). Germline V gene sequence: CDR1 SGHNT, CDR2 YYREEE (reference sequence). CDR3 length: 15 residues. V was trimmed by 0 bases and J by 6 bases, leaving 13 bases between them. The CDR3 loop reads CASSLGRGEANEQFF. In DNA form, the CDR3 reads TGTGCCAGCAGCTTGGGCAGGGGAGAGGCCAATGAGCAGTTCTTC.

The genes are TRBV20-1 and TRBJ1-1; TRBD1 might be the D (6 bases). Trimming removed 8 bases at V and 3 bases at J, with 19 bases between. The CDR3 loop spans 14 amino acids. Germline values: CDR1 DFQATT, CDR2 SNEGSKA (reference sequence). CDR3 sequence reads: CSSRGTFAHTEAFF. The CDR3 region has the DNA TGCAGTAGCCGAGGGACATTTGCCCACACTGAAGCTTTCTTT.

The chain combines TRBV20-1 with TRBJ2-1; 9 positions match TRBD2. Per germline, CDR1 DFQATT and CDR2 SNEGSKA (reference sequence). The CDR3 has 15 amino acids. Trimming at V came to 3 bases and at J to 2 bases, leaving 5 bases not matched to a gene. In DNA form, the CDR3 reads TGCAGTGCTAGGATGGCGGGAGGGCCCTACAATGAGCAGTTCTTC. Translating gives CSARMAGGPYNEQFF.

The chain has TRBV30 and TRBJ2-7; TRBD2 might be the D (5 bases). This CDR3 contains 13 residues. V was trimmed by 1 base and J by 9 bases, leaving 16 bases between them. Looked up from germline, CDR1 is GTSNPN and CDR2 is SVGIG (reference sequence). DNA for the CDR3: TGTGCCTGGAGTGGGCACCTTGCGGGCTGGCAGTACTTC. Translating gives CAWSGHLAGWQYF.

The genes are TRBV7-2 and TRBJ2-3, with 10 bases matching TRBD1. This CDR3 comprises 16 residues. V shed 3 bases, J shed 2 bases, and the junction held 5 bases outside the gene matches. Germline CDR1 reads SGHTA; CDR2 reads FQGNSA. The CDR3 sequence: CASSFRTGGDTDTQYF. DNA for the CDR3: TGTGCCAGCAGCTTCCGGACAGGGGGGGACACAGATACGCAGTATTTT. Based on the CDR3 plus reference TRBV7-2 and TRBJ2-3, the full variable domain is GAGVSQSPSNKVTEKGKDVELRCDPISGHTALYWYRQSLGQGLEFLIYFQGNSAPDKSGLPSDRFSAERTGGSVSTLTIQRTQQEDSAVYLCASSFRTGGDTDTQYFGPGTRLTVL.

This sequence joins TRBV6-2 or TRBV6-3 and TRBJ2-3, with 8 bases fitting TRBD2. The J segment lost 2 bases and the V segment lost 0 bases, leaving 7 bases of the junction unmatched. The CDR3 is 17 amino acids. The germline CDR1 and CDR2 sequences are MNHEY and SVGEGT. CDR3 DNA sequence: TGTGCCAGCAGTTACTCGACCGAGCGGGAGCACACAGATACGCAGTATTTT. It translates to CASSYSTEREHTDTQYF.

This clonotype has only a few counts. V gene TRBV7-2 combines with J gene TRBJ1-2; 9 bases align to TRBD1. J lost 2 bases, V lost 4 bases, and 2 bases had no gene match. Per germline, CDR1 SGHTA and CDR2 FQGNSA. The CDR3 has 14 amino acids. The CDR3 sequence: CASSSGTGNYGYTF. The CDR3 coding sequence is TGTGCCAGCAGCTCCGGGACAGGGAACTATGGCTACACCTTC.

The V call is TRBV3-1, the J call TRBJ1-2; 7 positions match TRBD1. The germline V gene encodes CDR1 LGHDT and CDR2 YNNKEL (reference sequence). V trimming: 0 bases; J trimming: 5 bases; junction bases outside the gene matches: 12. CDR3 length: 17 amino acids. DNA for the CDR3: TGTGCCAGCAGCCAAGATATTAGGCCAGGGGGTCTTTATGGCTACACCTTC. This gives the protein CASSQDIRPGGLYGYTF.

The chain employs TRBV19 and TRBJ1-2, with a tentative D call TRBD1 (5 bases). V was trimmed by 7 bases and J by 4 bases, leaving 16 bases between them. Looked up from germline, CDR1 is LNHDA and CDR2 is SQIVND (reference sequence). This CDR3 has 14 amino acids. The CDR3 loop is CASKSGPGFYGYTF. CDR3 nucleotide sequence: TGTGCCAGTAAATCGGGACCAGGGTTCTATGGCTACACCTTC.

The gene calls are TRBV5-1 and TRBJ1-2, with D uncertain. The V gene lost 0 bases and the J gene lost 3 bases, with 12 bases spanning the gap. Per germline, CDR1 SGHRS and CDR2 YFSETQ. The CDR3 totals 15 residues. DNA of the CDR3: TGCGCCAGCAGCTTGGGCGGTTCCCCTGACTATGGCTACACCTTC. It translates to CASSLGGSPDYGYTF.

This chain links TRBV4-1 with TRBJ1-2; TRBD1 is a possible D gene (6 bases). CDR1 MGHRA and CDR2 YSYEKL come from the germline V gene. The CDR3 totals 16 residues. With 0 bases removed from V and 7 bases from J, the gap between germline ends came to 18 bases. CDR3 protein: CASSQEGTGRNSGYTF. CDR3 coding DNA: TGCGCCAGCAGCCAAGAGGGAACAGGGAGGAATTCTGGCTACACCTTC.

The rearrangement links TRBV15 to TRBJ2-1, with 7 bases identical to TRBD2. The CDR3 totals 14 residues. Unmatched junction bases numbered 8, after V lost 5 bases and J lost 7 bases. Germline V CDR1 and CDR2: LNHNV, YYDKDF (reference sequence). Here the CDR3 reads CATSPTGGRNEQFF. The CDR3 DNA reads as TGTGCCACCAGCCCGACGGGCGGGAGAAATGAGCAGTTCTTC.

This chain uses TRBV5-1 with TRBJ2-5, with unresolved D. The CDR3 is 13 residues long. The germline V gene has CDR1 SGHRS and CDR2 YFSETQ. V lost 2 bases and J lost 4, with 9 bases in between. In DNA form, the CDR3 reads TGCGCCAGCAGCTTAAGGTCCGGAGAGACCCAGTACTTC. Its translation: CASSLRSGETQYF.

Here the CDR3 DNA reads TGTGCCAGTAGTATTGCGGTCTTTGGCATTTACGAGCAGTACTTC. Protein sequence: CASSIAVFGIYEQYF. The genes are TRBV19 and TRBJ2-7; no clear D gene. This CDR3 has 15 residues. Germline V gene sequence: CDR1 LNHDA, CDR2 SQIVND (reference sequence). Trimming cost V 3 bases and J 4 bases, with 16 bases left between them.

This clonotype was observed once. The CDR3 nucleotides are TGTGCCAGCAGAGGGATAGCGTTAGTGGGGACCCAGTACTTC. Translation gives CASRGIALVGTQYF. The chain is built from TRBV2 and TRBJ2-5; possibly TRBD2 for D (5 bases). Trimming pared 6 bases from V and 7 bases from J, leaving 18 bases between. Germline CDR1 SNHLY, CDR2 FYNNEI. CDR3 length: 14 residues. The variable domain in full, with the rest retrieved from reference TRBV2 and TRBJ2-5, is EPEVTQTPSHQVTQMGQEVILRCVPISNHLYFYWYRQILGQKVEFLVSFYNNEISEKSEIFDDQFSVERPDGSNFTLKIRSTKLEDSAMYFCASRGIALVGTQYFGPGTRLLVL.

This chain connects TRBV25-1 to TRBJ1-1; D is undetermined. Germline CDR1 and CDR2: MGHDK and SYGVNS. The CDR3 has 13 residues. V was shortened by 6 bases and J by 0 bases, with 8 bases between the two germline ends. CDR3 coding DNA: TGTGCCAGCAGGGGCAGGTTGAACACTGAAGCTTTCTTT. Protein: CASRGRLNTEAFF.

The V call is TRBV7-2, the J call TRBJ1-2, with TRBD1 as a possible D gene (5 bases). The germline CDR1 and CDR2 sequences are SGHTA and FQGNSA. This CDR3 comprises 15 residues. V lost 6 bases to trimming and J lost 4 bases, with 18 bases between them. CDR3 sequence: CASSLQTVPSYGYTF. The CDR3, as DNA: TGTGCCAGCAGTTTGCAGACAGTCCCCTCCTATGGCTACACCTTC.

The chain recombines TRBV25-1 with TRBJ2-7; 8 bases match TRBD2. The CDR3 loop spans 14 amino acids. CDR1 and CDR2 from the germline V gene are MGHDK and SYGVNS. The ends lost 2 bases at V and 2 bases at J; junction bases unmatched: 2. This CDR3 reads CASSEAGGTYEQYF. DNA for the CDR3: TGTGCCAGCAGTGAAGCGGGGGGCACCTACGAGCAGTACTTC.

The chain joins TRBV24-1 to TRBJ2-1; a possible D gene is TRBD2 (7 bases). This CDR3 region has 15 residues. V shed 4 bases and J shed 4 bases, with 13 bases lying between them. Germline CDR1 reads KGHDR; CDR2 reads SFDVKD. The CDR3 loop reads CATSDPRGAYNEQFF. The CDR3 DNA reads as TGTGCCACCAGTGACCCCCGGGGGGCATACAATGAGCAGTTCTTC.

The chain links TRBV3-1 to TRBJ1-1; D may be TRBD1 (6 bases). The CDR3 covers 13 residues. Germline-derived CDR1 and CDR2 are LGHDT and YNNKEL (reference sequence). The V end lost 3 bases, the J end lost 4 bases, and 9 bases lay between the germline ends. The CDR3 nucleotides read TGTGCCAGCAGCCATGGGGGCGGCACTGAAGCTTTCTTT. This translates into CASSHGGGTEAFF.

The J gene is TRBJ2-5, the V gene TRBV5-6; D unclear. The V and J ends lost 4 bases and 1 base respectively, with 11 bases between them. There are 14 residues in the CDR3. The germline V gene has CDR1 SGHDT and CDR2 YYEEEE. The CDR3 spells CASSPGWFQETQYF. The CDR3 coding sequence is TGTGCCAGCAGCCCTGGGTGGTTCCAAGAGACCCAGTACTTC.

CDR3: CSGSKGTLNTEAFF. CDR3 coding DNA: TGCAGCGGCTCAAAAGGGACCCTGAACACTGAAGCTTTCTTT. The V and J genes are TRBV29-1 and TRBJ1-1, with D perhaps matching TRBD1 (5 bases). CDR3 size: 14 residues. Germline assignment: CDR1 SQVTM and CDR2 ANQGSEA. Trimming removed 7 bases from V and 0 bases from J, with 15 bases in between.

The chain links TRBV21-1 to TRBJ1-1; TRBD1 is the table's D call and was not checked against the DNA. TRBV21-1 is a recognized pseudogene. The CDR3 contains 16 residues. The CDR3, as DNA: TGTGCCAGCAGCAAAGGTACAGGGGAGGGAAACACTGAAGCTTTCTTT. Protein sequence: CASSKGTGEGNTEAFF.

This clonotype has a single count. The chain combines TRBV15 with TRBJ1-4; D is possibly TRBD1 (5 bases). Germline V CDR1 and CDR2: LNHNV, YYDKDF (reference sequence). The CDR3 contains 14 residues. The ends were cut back, 5 bases at V and 4 bases at J, with 11 bases in the middle. The CDR3 is CATSHRQINEKLFF. For the CDR3, the DNA is TGTGCCACCAGCCACCGACAGATTAATGAAAAACTGTTTTTT.

This chain joins TRBV10-3 and TRBJ2-7; D gene uncertain. V was shortened by 2 bases and J by 2 bases, with 10 bases between the two germline ends. The germline V gene encodes CDR1 ENHRY and CDR2 SYGVKD. The length of the CDR3 is 14 residues. The CDR3 region is CAISERQPAYEQYF. Here the CDR3 DNA reads TGTGCCATCAGTGAGCGGCAGCCCGCCTACGAGCAGTACTTC.

V gene TRBV2 combines with J gene TRBJ2-5, with D unresolved. The CDR3 length is 13 residues. Germline V lookup: CDR1 SNHLY, CDR2 FYNNEI. V lost 2 bases and J 5 bases, leaving 9 bases between the germline ends. The CDR3 loop reads CASSEQGPETQYF. The CDR3 DNA reads TGTGCCAGCAGTGAACAAGGTCCTGAGACCCAGTACTTC.

The chain couples TRBV5-1 to TRBJ2-5; 9 bases are shared with TRBD2. V gave up 3 bases and J gave up 5 bases; unmatched junction bases: 8. Germline V lookup: CDR1 SGHRS, CDR2 YFSETQ. The CDR3 covers 15 residues. CDR3 coding DNA: TGCGCCAGCAGCTCTTTAGCGGGAGCGGGCGAGACCCAGTACTTC. Translated: CASSSLAGAGETQYF.